This T cell receptor beta chain originates from a study of blood T cell repertoires in COVID-19. Study-level background: Sample material is recorded as cDNA or gDNA derived from T cells, B-cell-depleted T cells, or PBMCs.

This table comes from immunoSEQ multiplex PCR, and its TCRdb copy is limited to in-frame clones, with some not included. There are over 200,000 clones in the sample; 86% occur only once, and approximately 2% lies in the top ten. This TCR came from a man aged 25 to 45 who had recovered from COVID-19. Sequenced input: peripheral blood.

As DNA, the CDR3 is TGTGCCAGCAGCACGACAGGGGGCGAGCAGTACTTC. Protein product: CASSTTGGEQYF. This rearrangement joins TRBV13 to TRBJ2-7, with 9 positions matching TRBD1. CDR1 and CDR2 from the germline V gene are PRHDT and FYEKMQ (reference sequence). The trim removed 5 bases at V and 6 bases at J, leaving 2 bases unmatched. This CDR3 spans 12 amino acids.